This record concerns one T cell receptor beta chain sequence. Its antigen is as yet unknown. All the people who gave samples were healthy bone marrow donors. This sample stems from a study of cytomegalovirus exposure and HLA in healthy donors. Points from the study as a whole: Usually a TCR sequence was rare, but some public TCRs were found in many donors. In a later analysis, a genetic analysis reported fewer productive-TCR N-insertions in an Asian-associated ancestry cluster than the cohort average.

V shed 7 bases and J shed 1 base, with 15 bases lying between them. Germline V gene data show CDR1 as MGHDK and CDR2 as SYGVNS. This CDR3 is 15 amino acids long. This PCR relied on a set of 60 Vbeta primers and 13 Jbeta primers. Generated by immunoSEQ multiplex PCR, the TCRdb table keeps only in-frame clones and is missing some. Altogether around 180,000 clones are present, 84% being singletons, with the ten largest covering 0.2% to 0.3%. The chain recombines TRBV25-1 with TRBJ2-3, with a tentative D call TRBD2 (6 bases). The receptor was derived from a boy between 10 and 17 years old in good health and CMV-seronegative. Source material: PBMCs. The CDR3 DNA reads as TGTGCCAGCACCCTTACAGGAGGGGGCACAGATACGCAGTATTTT. This gives the protein CASTLTGGGTDTQYF.